Sequencing of this TCR beta chain was carried out in a study of T cell responses to AZD1222 COVID-19 vaccine. Points from the study as a whole: The breadth and depth of Spike-specific TCRs increased once two AZD1222 doses had been given. Spike was spanned by vaccine-associated CD4 TCRs, which were dominant at 160-218 and 743-854.

For this clone: Its antigen is currently unknown.

The repertoire was sequenced with immunoSEQ multiplex PCR; TCRdb's copy has only in-frame clones and lacks some. The table records 95,000 to 150,000 clones, 70% to 90% of them present only once. The V gene's germline CDR1 is SEHNR and CDR2 FQNEAQ (reference sequence). The CDR3 length is 14 residues. V shed 1 base and J shed 0 bases, with 4 bases lying between them. This clonotype was sampled from an adult in good health. Sequencing was performed on peripheral blood, taken on day 0 of AZD1222 vaccination. J is TRBJ1-5 and V is TRBV7-9; D gene uncertain. CDR3: CASSLEDSNQPQHF. CDR3 sequence (DNA): TGTGCCAGCAGCTTAGAAGATAGCAATCAGCCCCAGCATTTT.